Listed here are 10 T cell receptor beta chains from one sample, sequenced in a study of cytomegalovirus exposure and HLA in healthy donors. The PCR contained 60 Vbeta and 13 Jbeta primers. Profiling relied on immunoSEQ multiplex PCR, and the TCRdb table lists in-frame clones only, not all of them. This sample has about 110,000 clones, with under 85% found just once. The specimen sequenced was PBMCs. The receptor set was obtained from a man aged 40-50 years in good health and CMV-seronegative.

This rearrangement joins TRBV27 to TRBJ2-1, with 8 bases lining up with TRBD2. The V segment lost 5 bases and the J segment 6 bases; nucleotides outside the gene matches: 9. Germline V gene sequence: CDR1 MNHEY, CDR2 SMNVEV (reference sequence). This CDR3 spans 15 amino acids. CDR3 protein: CASSEPLREVNEQFF. The DNA of the CDR3 is TGTGCCAGCAGTGAACCCCTGCGGGAGGTCAATGAGCAGTTCTTC.

J is TRBJ2-7 and V is TRBV10-3; the match to TRBD2 covers 9 bases. The CDR3 runs 15 residues. Germline V gene lookup returns CDR1 ENHRY and CDR2 SYGVKD. With V trimmed by 3 bases and J by 0 bases, 3 bases remained unmatched. CDR3 amino acids: CAISESGGHSYEQYF. The CDR3 region has the DNA TGTGCCATCAGTGAAAGCGGGGGGCACTCCTACGAGCAGTACTTC.

The rearrangement links TRBV5-6 to TRBJ1-2, with a possible D match to TRBD1 (6 bases). V shed 4 bases and J shed 4 bases, with 17 bases lying between them. CDR1 and CDR2 from the germline V gene are SGHDT and YYEEEE. The CDR3 is made up of 15 amino acids. The CDR3 DNA sequence: TGTGCCAGCAGCAGGGCGCCCGGGACACCCTATGGCTACACCTTC. Amino acids: CASSRAPGTPYGYTF.

V usage is TRBV5-5 and J usage is TRBJ2-5; 15 bases match TRBD2. Germline CDR1 and CDR2: SGHKS and YYEKEE (reference sequence). This CDR3 comprises 17 residues. The V gene end was trimmed by 4 bases and the J gene end by 2 bases; junction bases not matched to a gene: 6. The CDR3, as DNA: TGTGCCAGCAGCGACGGGACTAGCGGGAGGACTCAAGAGACCCAGTACTTC. As protein: CASSDGTSGRTQETQYF. The entire variable domain, with the rest obtained from reference TRBV5-5 and TRBJ2-5, is as follows: DAGVTQSPTHLIKTRGQQVTLRCSPISGHKSVSWYQQVLGQGPQFIFQYYEKEERGRGNFPDRFSARQFPNYSSELNVNALLLGDSALYLCASSDGTSGRTQETQYFGPGTRLLVL.

The J gene is TRBJ2-7, the V gene TRBV2; possibly TRBD2 for D (6 bases). Germline V gives CDR1 SNHLY, CDR2 FYNNEI. The CDR3 consists of 14 residues. Between the trimmed V and J ends, which lost 11 bases and 2 bases, there was a span of 19 bases. CDR3 in DNA: TGTGCCTCCAAGGGGAGGTTAAACCCCTACGAGCAGTACTTC. Its protein product is CASKGRLNPYEQYF.

The gene calls are TRBV4-3 and TRBJ2-7; 7 bases agree with TRBD1. Per germline, CDR1 LGHNA and CDR2 YSLEER. The CDR3 runs 15 residues. The ends lost 2 bases at V and 0 bases at J; junction bases unmatched: 4. CDR3 sequence reads: CASSQYRGSSYEQYF. The CDR3 DNA reads TGCGCCAGCAGCCAATACAGGGGAAGCTCCTACGAGCAGTACTTC.

The genes are TRBV6-1 and TRBJ1-1; 7 positions agree with TRBD1. The V segment lost 6 bases and the J segment 6 bases; nucleotides outside the gene matches: 10. The CDR3 length is 14 residues. Germline V gives CDR1 MNHNS, CDR2 SASEGT. In nucleotides, the CDR3 is TGTGCCAGCAGCTCGACAGGGCGTTCGGCTGAAGCTTTCTTT. This gives the protein CASSSTGRSAEAFF.

The CDR3 reads CASSLPPPGRGQETQYF. The CDR3 DNA sequence: TGTGCCAGCAGCCTTCCCCCCCCGGGCAGGGGTCAAGAGACCCAGTACTTC. The rearrangement uses TRBV7-9 and TRBJ2-5; possibly TRBD1 for D (6 bases). Germline V gene lookup returns CDR1 SEHNR and CDR2 FQNEAQ (reference sequence). Between the trimmed V and J ends, which lost 5 bases and 2 bases, there was a span of 21 bases. This CDR3 has 17 residues. The variable domain in full, completed from reference TRBV7-9 and TRBJ2-5, reads DTGVSQNPRHKITKRGQNVTFRCDPISEHNRLYWYRQTLGQGPEFLTYFQNEAQLEKSRLLSDRFSAERPKGSFSTLEIQRTEQGDSAMYLCASSLPPPGRGQETQYFGPGTRLLVL.

This sequence joins TRBV10-1 and TRBJ1-1, with D tentatively TRBD1 (5 bases). The V end was cut by 4 bases, the J end by 5 bases, with 14 bases between. From germline, CDR1 is WNHNN and CDR2 SYGVQD (reference sequence). There are 14 residues in the CDR3. CDR3 coding DNA: TGCGCCAGCAGTGGAAGGGGCGTTTCGACTGAAGCTTTCTTT. It encodes CASSGRGVSTEAFF.

The rearrangement links TRBV6-5 to TRBJ2-7; TRBD2 is a possible D gene (6 bases). The CDR3 loop spans 14 amino acids. The V gene's germline CDR1 is MNHEY and CDR2 SVGAGI. V dropped 10 bases and J dropped 0 bases, with 16 bases sitting between them. CDR3 DNA: TGTGCCACTCATCAAGCGGGTTACTCCTACGAGCAGTACTTC. It is translated as CATHQAGYSYEQYF.